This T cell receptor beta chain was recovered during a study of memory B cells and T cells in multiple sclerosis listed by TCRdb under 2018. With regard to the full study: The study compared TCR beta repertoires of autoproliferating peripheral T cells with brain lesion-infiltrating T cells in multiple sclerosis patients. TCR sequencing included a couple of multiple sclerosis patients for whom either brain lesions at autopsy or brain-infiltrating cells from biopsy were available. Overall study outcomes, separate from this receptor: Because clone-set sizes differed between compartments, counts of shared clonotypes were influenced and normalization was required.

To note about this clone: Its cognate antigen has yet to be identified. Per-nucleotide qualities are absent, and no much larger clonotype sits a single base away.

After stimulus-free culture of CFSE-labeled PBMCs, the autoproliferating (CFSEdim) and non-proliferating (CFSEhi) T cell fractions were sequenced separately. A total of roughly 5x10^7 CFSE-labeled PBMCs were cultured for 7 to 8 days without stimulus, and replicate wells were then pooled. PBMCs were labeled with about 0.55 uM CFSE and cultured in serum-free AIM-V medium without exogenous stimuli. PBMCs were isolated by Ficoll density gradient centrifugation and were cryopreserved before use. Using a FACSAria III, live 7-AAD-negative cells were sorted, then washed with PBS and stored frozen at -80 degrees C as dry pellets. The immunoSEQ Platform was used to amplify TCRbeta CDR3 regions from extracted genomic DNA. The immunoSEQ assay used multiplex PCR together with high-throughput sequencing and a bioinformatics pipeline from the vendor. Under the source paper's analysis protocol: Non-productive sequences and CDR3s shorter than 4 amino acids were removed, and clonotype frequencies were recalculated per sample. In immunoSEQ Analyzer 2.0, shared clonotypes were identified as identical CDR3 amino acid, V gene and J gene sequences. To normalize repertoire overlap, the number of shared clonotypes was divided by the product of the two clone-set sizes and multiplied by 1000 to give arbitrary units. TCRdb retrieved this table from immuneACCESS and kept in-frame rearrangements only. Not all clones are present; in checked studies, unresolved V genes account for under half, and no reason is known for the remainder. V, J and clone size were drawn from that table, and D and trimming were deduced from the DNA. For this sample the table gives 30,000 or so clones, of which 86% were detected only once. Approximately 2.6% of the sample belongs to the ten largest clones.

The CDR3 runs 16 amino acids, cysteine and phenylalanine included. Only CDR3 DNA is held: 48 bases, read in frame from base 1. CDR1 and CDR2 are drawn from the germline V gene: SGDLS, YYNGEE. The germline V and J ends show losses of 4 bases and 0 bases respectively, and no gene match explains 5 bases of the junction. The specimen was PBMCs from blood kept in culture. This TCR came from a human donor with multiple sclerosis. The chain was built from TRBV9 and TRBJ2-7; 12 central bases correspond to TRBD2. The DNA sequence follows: TGTGCCAGCAGCCCTGGGACTAGCGGGTTCTCCTACGAGCAGTACTTC. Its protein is CASSPGTSGFSYEQYF.